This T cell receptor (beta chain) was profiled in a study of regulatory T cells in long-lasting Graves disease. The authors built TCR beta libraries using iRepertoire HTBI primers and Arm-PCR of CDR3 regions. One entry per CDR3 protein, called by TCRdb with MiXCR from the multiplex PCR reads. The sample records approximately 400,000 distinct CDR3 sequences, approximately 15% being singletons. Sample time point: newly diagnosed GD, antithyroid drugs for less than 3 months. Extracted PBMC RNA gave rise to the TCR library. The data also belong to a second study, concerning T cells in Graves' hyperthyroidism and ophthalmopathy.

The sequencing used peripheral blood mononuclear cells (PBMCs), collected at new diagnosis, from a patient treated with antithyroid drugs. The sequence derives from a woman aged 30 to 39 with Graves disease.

CDR3: CASSLTNQGARFNEQFF. As DNA, the CDR3 is TGTGCCAGCAGCTTAACCAATCAGGGGGCCCGGTTCAATGAGCAGTTCTTC. The V and J genes are TRBV11-3 and TRBJ2-1, with 8 bases aligning to TRBD1. The germline CDR1 and CDR2 sequences are SGHNT and YENEEA. The CDR3 runs to 17 residues. V dropped 2 bases and J dropped 6; count of bases not matched to a gene: 12.